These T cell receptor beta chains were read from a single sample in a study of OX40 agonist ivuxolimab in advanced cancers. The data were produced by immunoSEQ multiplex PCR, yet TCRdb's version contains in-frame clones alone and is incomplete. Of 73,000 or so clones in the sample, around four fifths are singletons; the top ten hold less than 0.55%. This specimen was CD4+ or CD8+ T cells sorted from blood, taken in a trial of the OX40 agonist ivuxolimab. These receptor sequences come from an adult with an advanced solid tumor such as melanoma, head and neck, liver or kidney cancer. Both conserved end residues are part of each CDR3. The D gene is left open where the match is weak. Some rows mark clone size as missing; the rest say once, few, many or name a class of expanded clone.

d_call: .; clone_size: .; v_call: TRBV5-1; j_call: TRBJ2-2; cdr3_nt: TGCGCCAGCACCCATATGGACAGCGACACCGGGGAGCTGTTTTTT; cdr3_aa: CASTHMDSDTGELFF
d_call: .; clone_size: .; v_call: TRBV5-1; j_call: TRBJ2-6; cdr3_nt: TGCGCCAGCAGCGGGGCCAACGTCCTGACTTTC; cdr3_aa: CASSGANVLTF
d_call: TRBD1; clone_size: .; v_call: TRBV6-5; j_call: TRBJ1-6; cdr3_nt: TGTGCCAGCAGTTACTCGAACAGGGGTAATTCACCCCTCCACTTT; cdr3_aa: CASSYSNRGNSPLHF
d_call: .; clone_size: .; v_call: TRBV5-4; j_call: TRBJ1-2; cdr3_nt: TGTGCCAGCAGCTTGGGGACAGACTATGGCTACACCTTC; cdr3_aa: CASSLGTDYGYTF
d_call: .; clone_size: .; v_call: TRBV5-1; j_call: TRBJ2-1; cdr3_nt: TGCGCCAGCAGGTCCGGGAGCTCATTTCTAGCTGTTGACAATGAGCAGTTCTTC; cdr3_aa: CASRSGSSFLAVDNEQFF
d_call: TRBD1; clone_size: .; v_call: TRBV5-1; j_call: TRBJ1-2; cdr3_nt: TGCGCCAGCAGCTTGGATGGACAGGGGGCGCAGGGCTACACCTTC; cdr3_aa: CASSLDGQGAQGYTF
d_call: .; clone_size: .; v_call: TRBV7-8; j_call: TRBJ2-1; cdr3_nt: TGTGCCAGCAGCTTATTCGCGACACCGGGACGGTACAATGAGCAGTTCTTC; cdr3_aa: CASSLFATPGRYNEQFF
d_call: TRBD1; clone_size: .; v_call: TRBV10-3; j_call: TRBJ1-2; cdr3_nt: TGTGCCACACGGGACAGAGTGGACTATGGCTACACCTTC; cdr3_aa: CATRDRVDYGYTF
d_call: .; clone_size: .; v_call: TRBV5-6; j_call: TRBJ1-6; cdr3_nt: TGTGCCAGCAGCTTGGCCCATAATTCACCCCTCCACTTT; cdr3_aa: CASSLAHNSPLHF
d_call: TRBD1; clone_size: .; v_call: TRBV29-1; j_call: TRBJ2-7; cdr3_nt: TGCAGCGCGTTGACAGGGTCGTACGAGCAGTACTTC; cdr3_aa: CSALTGSYEQYF
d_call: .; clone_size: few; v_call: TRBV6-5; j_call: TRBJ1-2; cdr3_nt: TGTGCCAGCAGTTACCATGGAAGGGGCTACACCTTC; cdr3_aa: CASSYHGRGYTF
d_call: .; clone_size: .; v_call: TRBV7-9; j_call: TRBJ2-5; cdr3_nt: TGTGCCAGCAGCGAACAAGAGACCCAGTACTTC; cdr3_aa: CASSEQETQYF
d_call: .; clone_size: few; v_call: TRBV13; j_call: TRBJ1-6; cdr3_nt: TGTGCCAGCAGCTTAGAGTACGGGGGGCGAAATTCACCCCTCCACTTT; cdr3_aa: CASSLEYGGRNSPLHF
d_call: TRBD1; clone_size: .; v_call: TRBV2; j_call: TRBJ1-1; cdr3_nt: TGTGCCGGCGGGACAGGGAGGACTGAAGCTTTCTTT; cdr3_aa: CAGGTGRTEAFF
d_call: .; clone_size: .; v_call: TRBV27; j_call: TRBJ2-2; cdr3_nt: TGTGCCAGCAGTTTCGACCAGGGGAAGGCCGGGGAGCTGTTTTTT; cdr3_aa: CASSFDQGKAGELFF
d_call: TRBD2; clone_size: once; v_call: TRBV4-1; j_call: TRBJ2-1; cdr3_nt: TGCGCCAGCAGCCGATCCGGGACTAGCGGGGTCACATCGGGGAATGAGCAGTTCTTC; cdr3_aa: CASSRSGTSGVTSGNEQFF
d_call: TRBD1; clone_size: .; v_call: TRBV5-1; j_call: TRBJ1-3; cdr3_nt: TGCGCCAGCAGCTTGGGGGGACAGGGCCGCTCTGGAAACACCATATATTTT; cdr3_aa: CASSLGGQGRSGNTIYF
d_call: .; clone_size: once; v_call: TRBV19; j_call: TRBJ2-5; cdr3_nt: TGTGCCAGTAGTATACGGCAGGTCCAAGAGACCCAGTACTTC; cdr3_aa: CASSIRQVQETQYF
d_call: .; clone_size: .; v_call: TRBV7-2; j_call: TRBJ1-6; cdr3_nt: TGTGCCAGCAGCCGTCTCTGGGTAAACAGAAATTCACCCCTCCACTTT; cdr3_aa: CASSRLWVNRNSPLHF
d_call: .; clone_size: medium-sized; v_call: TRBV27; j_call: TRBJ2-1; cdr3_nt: TGTGCCAGCAGACAGCGACAGGAGCAGTTCTTC; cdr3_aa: CASRQRQEQFF
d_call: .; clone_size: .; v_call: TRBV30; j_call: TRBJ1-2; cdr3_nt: TGTGCCTGGACTGTAGGGAAATATGGCTACACCTTC; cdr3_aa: CAWTVGKYGYTF
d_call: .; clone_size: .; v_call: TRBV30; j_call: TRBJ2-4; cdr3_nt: TGTGCCTGGAGTGTACAGGGATTAGCCAAAAACATTCAGTACTTC; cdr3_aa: CAWSVQGLAKNIQYF
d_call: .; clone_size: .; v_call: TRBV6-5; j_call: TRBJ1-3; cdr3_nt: TGTGCCAGCAGTTTCTCCCGGGAGCTGAATGGAAACACCATATATTTT; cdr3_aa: CASSFSRELNGNTIYF
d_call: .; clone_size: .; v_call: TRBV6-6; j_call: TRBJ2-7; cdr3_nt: TGTGCCAGCTCGAGCCGGGGCAGGGTCTACGAGCAGTACTTC; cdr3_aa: CASSSRGRVYEQYF
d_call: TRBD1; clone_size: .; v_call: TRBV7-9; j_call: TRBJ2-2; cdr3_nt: TGTGCCAGCAGCCGAGGACAGGGAAGCACCGGGGAGCTGTTTTTT; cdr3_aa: CASSRGQGSTGELFF
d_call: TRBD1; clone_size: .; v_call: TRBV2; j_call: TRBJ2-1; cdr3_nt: TGTGCCAGCAGTAGACAGGGTTACAATGAGCAGTTCTTC; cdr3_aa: CASSRQGYNEQFF
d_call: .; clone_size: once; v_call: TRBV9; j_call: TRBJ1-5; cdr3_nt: TGTGCCAGCAGCGTAGATTTGGAGCAGCCCCAGCATTTT; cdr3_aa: CASSVDLEQPQHF
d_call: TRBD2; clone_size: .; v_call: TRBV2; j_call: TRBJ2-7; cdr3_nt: TGTGCCAGCAGTGGATCTAGCGGGAGGGCCAGAGGTGAGCAGTACTTC; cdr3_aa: CASSGSSGRARGEQYF
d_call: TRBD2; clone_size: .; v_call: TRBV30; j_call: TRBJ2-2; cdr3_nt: TGTGCCTGGAGTGTCTTCCGGACTAGCGGGAGGGCTCACCGGGGAGCTGTTTTT; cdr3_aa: CAWSVFRTSGRAHRGAVF
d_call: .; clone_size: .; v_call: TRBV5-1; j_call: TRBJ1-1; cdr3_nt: TGCGCCAGCGCCCTAGGGATGAACACTGAAGCTTTCTTT; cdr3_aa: CASALGMNTEAFF
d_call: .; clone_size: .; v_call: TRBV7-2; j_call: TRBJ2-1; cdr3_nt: TGTGCCAGCAGCCCCCGGGACGCCTCCTACAATGAGCAGTTCTTC; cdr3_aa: CASSPRDASYNEQFF
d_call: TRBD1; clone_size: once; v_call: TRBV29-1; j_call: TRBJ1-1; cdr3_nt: TGCAGCGTTGTCCCGGGACAGGGTCGAGTGGGCACTGAAGCTTTCTTT; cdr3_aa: CSVVPGQGRVGTEAFF
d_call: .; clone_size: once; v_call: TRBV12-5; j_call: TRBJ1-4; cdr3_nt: TGTGCTAGTGGTGCACTTGAAAAACTGTTTTTT; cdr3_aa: CASGALEKLFF
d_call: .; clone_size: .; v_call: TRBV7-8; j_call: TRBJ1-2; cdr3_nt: TGTGCCAGCAGCTTTCAGGGTTGGGGCTACACCTTC; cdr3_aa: CASSFQGWGYTF
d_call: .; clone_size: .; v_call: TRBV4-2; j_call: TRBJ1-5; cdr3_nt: TGTGCCAGCAGTCCTGGAGGGTCCAAGCCCCAGCATTTT; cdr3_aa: CASSPGGSKPQHF
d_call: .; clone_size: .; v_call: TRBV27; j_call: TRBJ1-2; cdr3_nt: TGTGCCAGCAGTTTAAGGGGGACGGGGGGCTACACCTTC; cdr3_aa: CASSLRGTGGYTF
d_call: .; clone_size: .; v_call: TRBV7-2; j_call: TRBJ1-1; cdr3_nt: TGTGCCAGCAGCGCGATGATACAGACTGAAGCTTTCTTT; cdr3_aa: CASSAMIQTEAFF
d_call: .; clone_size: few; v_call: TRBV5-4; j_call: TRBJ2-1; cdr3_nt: TGTGCCAGCAGTTTCGGGCGCGGTGAGCAGTTCTTC; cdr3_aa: CASSFGRGEQFF
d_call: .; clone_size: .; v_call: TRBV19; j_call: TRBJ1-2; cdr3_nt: TGTGCCAGTAGCACCCCCGGTCACAACTATGGCTACACCTTC; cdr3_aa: CASSTPGHNYGYTF
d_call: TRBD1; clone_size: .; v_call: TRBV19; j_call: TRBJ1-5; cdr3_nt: TGTGCCAGCGACAGGGGGTTTTTTATACAGCCCCAGCATTTT; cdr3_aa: CASDRGFFIQPQHF
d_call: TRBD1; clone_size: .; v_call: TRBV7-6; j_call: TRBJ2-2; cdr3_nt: TGTGCCAGCAGCTCTGGACAGGGGCCCATTACCGGGGAGCTGTTTTTT; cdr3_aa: CASSSGQGPITGELFF
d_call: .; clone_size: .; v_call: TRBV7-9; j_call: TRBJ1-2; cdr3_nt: TGTGCCAGCAGCCGCGCTGCTGTGGGAGGAGGCTACACCTTC; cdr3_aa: CASSRAAVGGGYTF
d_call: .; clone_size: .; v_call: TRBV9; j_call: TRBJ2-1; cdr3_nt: TGTGCCAGCAGCGAGGACATAAATGAGCAGTTCTTC; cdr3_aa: CASSEDINEQFF
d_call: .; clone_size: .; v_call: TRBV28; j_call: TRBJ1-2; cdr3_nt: TGTGCCAGCAGTTTACCAGACAGATCGGGCTACACCTTC; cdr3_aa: CASSLPDRSGYTF
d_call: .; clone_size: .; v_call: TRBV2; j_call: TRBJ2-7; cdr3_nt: TGTGCCAGCAGGAGACTAAGCTACGAGCAGTACTTC; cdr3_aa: CASRRLSYEQYF
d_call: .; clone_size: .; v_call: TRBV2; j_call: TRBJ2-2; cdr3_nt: TGTGCCAGCAGACCGACCATAAACACCGGGGAGCTGTTTTTT; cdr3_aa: CASRPTINTGELFF
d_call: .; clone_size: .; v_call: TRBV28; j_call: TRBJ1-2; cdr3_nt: TGTGCCAGCAGTTTTACGACTGGCTACACCTTC; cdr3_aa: CASSFTTGYTF
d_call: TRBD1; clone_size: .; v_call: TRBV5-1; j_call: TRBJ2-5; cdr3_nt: TGCGCCAGCCGAACGGGACAGTATCAAGAGACCCAGTACTTC; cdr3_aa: CASRTGQYQETQYF
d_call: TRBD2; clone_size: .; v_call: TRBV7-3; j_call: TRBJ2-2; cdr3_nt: TGTGCCAGCAGCTCGGCTAGCGGGAGGGCCTGGAACACCGGGGAGCTGTTTTTT; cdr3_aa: CASSSASGRAWNTGELFF
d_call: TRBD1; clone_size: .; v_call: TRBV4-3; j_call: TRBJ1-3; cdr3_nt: TGCGCCAGCAGCCGACAGGGGGCTGCTGGAAACACCATATATTTT; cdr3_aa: CASSRQGAAGNTIYF